The source of this T cell receptor beta chain is a study of T cell responses to AZD1222 COVID-19 vaccine. Trimming shortened V by 5 bases and J by 8 bases, and 15 bases separated the two germline ends. The germline CDR1 and CDR2 sequences are MNHEY and SVGAGI. There are 13 residues in the CDR3. Sequencing used immunoSEQ multiplex PCR; TCRdb keeps in-frame clones, though not all of them. The sample gives just over 80,000 clones, approximately 90% of which show up once; 4.5% to 6% is in the top ten. The sequencing here drew on peripheral blood, taken on day 0 of AZD1222 vaccination. The V call is TRBV6-5, the J call TRBJ1-2; D not resolved. The sequence was collected from an adult in good health. DNA for the CDR3: TGTGCCAGCAGTCCCAGGACTGGGGAAGGCTACACCTTC. Amino acids: CASSPRTGEGYTF.